This T cell receptor (delta chain) was sequenced during a study of γδ T cells in repeated Plasmodium falciparum infection (dated by TCRdb to about 2021). With respect to the entire study: Malian children exposed to intense seasonal malaria transmission were enrolled in the natural-infection arm and compared with Australian children matched for age and gender. Five or six malaria-naive U.S. adults underwent four controlled human malaria infections by bites from P. falciparum NF54-infected Anopheles stephensi mosquitoes over approximately 640 days. Samples from controlled-infection subjects were taken at baseline, just before selected infections, and 21 days after each infection. Malian gammadelta TCR repertoires were analysed cross-sectionally in periods with no transmission and longitudinally across episodes of acute febrile malaria. In the study, the shaping of the human gammadelta T cell repertoire by repeated Plasmodium falciparum infection was examined using natural infection in Mali and controlled human malaria infection.

This clone was picked up a small number of times. What this receptor recognizes is not known. The TCRdb protein, from a much larger clone, departs from this DNA's translation at residue 3, likely by read error; the protein shown derives from the DNA. Overall study outcomes, separate from this receptor: The Malian cohort came from a small rural village of predominantly one ethnic group, limiting generalizability. Analysis of inter-individual variability in gammadelta T cell responses was limited by the small size of the controlled-infection cohort. In Vdelta2-negative gammadelta TCR repertoires, which were largely Vdelta1+, repeated controlled infections appeared to drive waves of new clonotype selection. Compared with Australian children, Malian children appeared to have Vdelta2-negative gammadelta TCR repertoires that were more clonally expanded, less diverse and less shared. Vgamma9/Vdelta2+ TCR repertoires kept a highly stable polyclonal repertoire across time and infection, and many TCRgamma sequences overlapped between individuals.

Receptors were amplified or captured by multiplex PCR. Sequencing instrument: Illumina MiSeq. Every sorted gammadelta T cell sample had both its TCR gamma (TRG) and TCR delta (TRD) chains sequenced. Processing in the source paper ran as follows. Repertoire analyses included clonotype tree plots, accumulated frequency of the top 20 clonotypes, diversity index (DI) and D75 metrics. After TCRdb called clones again from the public reads with CATT, rows with identical DNA were merged. In this record, the V and J calls reflect TCRdb's handling and not the investigators' own analysis. A total of around 50,000 delta-chain clones appear in this sample, more than 1.5% of them only once. The ten largest make up around 25% of the sample. For bulk TCR repertoire analysis, Vgamma9/Vdelta2+ and Vdelta2-negative gammadelta T cell populations were isolated by flow sorting from peripheral blood mononuclear cells. Counted from cysteine to phenylalanine, this CDR3 has 26 amino acids. Only CDR3 DNA remains: 78 bases, in frame from the first base. Via the germline V gene, CDR1 is TSWWSYY and CDR2 QGS.

The receptor was isolated from a pool of human donors (malaria-infected and uninfected, not separated). Sample: gamma-delta T cells from blood. The V and J segments used are TRDV1 and TRDJ1, and 13 junctional nucleotides match TRDD3. The DNA reads TGTGCTCCTGGGGCGCCTCGCCTTCTTTTCTATATTACTGGGGGATACGAGTTAAGTAGCACCGATAAACTCATCTTT. Translated, this is CAPGAPRLLFYITGGYELSSTDKLIF.